The T cell receptor (beta chain) described here comes from a study of Ad26.COV2.S vaccination and SARS-CoV-2 variants. Using immunoSEQ multiplex PCR, the repertoire was profiled, and TCRdb retains in-frame clones only, with some absent. Among 330,000 or so clones listed, 75% to 90% were seen once. Specified treatment: 15 to 20 received Ad26.COV2.S at low or high dose, single or two shots; a few received placebo; per-sample allocation not given. Specimen acquisition occurred on day 63 following the initial vaccine or placebo injection. V was clipped by 4 bases and J by 6 bases; unmatched bases: 4. Germline V lookup: CDR1 LGHDT, CDR2 YNNKEL (reference sequence). The CDR3 contains 13 residues.

This TCR came from a person aged 18-65 years who received the Ad26.COV2.S COVID-19 vaccine or a placebo. Sequences were derived from peripheral blood, sampled in a trial of Ad26.COV2.S vaccine versus placebo. The rearrangement joins TRBV3-1 (or the pseudogene TRBV3-2) to TRBJ1-2; TRBD1 agrees at 8 bases. The CDR3 DNA sequence: TGTGCCAGCAGCCTAGGACAGGGTCATGGCTACACCTTC. This codes for CASSLGQGHGYTF.